What follows describes a single TCR beta chain. The CDR3 runs 15 residues. Germline loops: CDR1 SGHTA, CDR2 FQGNSA. J lost 4 bases, V lost 5 bases, and 6 bases had no gene match. The data originate from a study of CD8 T cells in ankylosing spondylitis. One entry per CDR3 protein, called by TCRdb with MiXCR from the 5' RACE reads. The sample yields under 55,000 distinct CDR3 sequences, about 7.8% seen once. V usage is TRBV7-2 and J usage is TRBJ2-2; 8 nucleotides match TRBD1. Sequenced material: blood, either unsorted or a sorted T cell fraction (not recorded which). The TCR originated in a female donor with ankylosing spondylitis or in good health (not recorded which). CDR3 bases: TGTGCCAGCAGCACATCAGGGGGCTTCACCGGGGAGCTGTTTTTT. It encodes CASSTSGGFTGELFF.